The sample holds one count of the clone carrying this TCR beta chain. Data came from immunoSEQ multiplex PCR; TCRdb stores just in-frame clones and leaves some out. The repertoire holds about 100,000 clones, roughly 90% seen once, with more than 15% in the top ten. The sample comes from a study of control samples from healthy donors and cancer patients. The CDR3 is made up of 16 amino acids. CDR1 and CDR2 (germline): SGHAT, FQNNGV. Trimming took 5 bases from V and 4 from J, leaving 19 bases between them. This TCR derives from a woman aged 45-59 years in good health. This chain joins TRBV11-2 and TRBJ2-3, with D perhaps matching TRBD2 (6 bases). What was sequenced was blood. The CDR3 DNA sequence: TGTGCCAGCAGCGCTGGTGTGGCGGGACTGGCAGATACGCAGTATTTT. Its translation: CASSAGVAGLADTQYF.